This T cell receptor beta chain was sequenced during a study of shared clonotypes between healthy human individuals. Sequencing used immunoSEQ multiplex PCR; TCRdb keeps in-frame clones, though not all of them. The sample includes some 500,000 clones, around 95% of them seen just once. Germline lookup yields CDR1 MNHEY and CDR2 SVGAGI. The CDR3 is made up of 12 amino acids. V was clipped by 4 bases and J by 10 bases, with 11 bases between them. This sequence joins TRBV6-5 and TRBJ2-1; TRBD2 might be the D (6 bases). This sequence was found in a woman between 25 and 40 years old in good health. Sequencing used naive CD4+ T cells sorted from blood. As to subset: CD45RA+ positively selected. CDR3 protein: CASSSGLLEQFF. CDR3 sequence (DNA): TGTGCCAGCAGTTCGGGACTCCTCGAGCAGTTCTTC.